The 22 T cell receptor beta chains given below trace back to one sample, sequenced in a study of blood T cell repertoires in COVID-19. Measured with immunoSEQ multiplex PCR; TCRdb has only the in-frame clones, and not every one. The table lists fewer than 150,000 clones, approximately 77% of them singletons. Sequenced material: peripheral blood. The source of these receptors is an elderly man with acute or convalescent COVID-19.

The V gene is TRBV11-3, the J gene TRBJ2-5; tentatively, D is TRBD2 (7 bases). Trimming left V 5 bases short and J 2 bases short, with 15 bases between. The V gene's germline CDR1 is SGHNT and CDR2 YENEEA. CDR3 length: 15 amino acids. The CDR3 region has the DNA TGTGCCAGCAGCAGACGGGGGGCTGGACAAGAGACCCAGTACTTC. It codes for CASSRRGAGQETQYF.

The V call is TRBV7-2, the J call TRBJ2-5, with 8 bases that match TRBD2. Germline V gene sequence: CDR1 SGHTA, CDR2 FQGNSA. Losses at the gene ends were 1 base for V and 5 bases for J; bases not matched to a gene: 9. The CDR3 is made up of 16 amino acids. CDR3 DNA sequence: TGTGCCAGCAGCTTAGGTTTTGCGGGGGGCGGGGAGACCCAGTACTTC. Translating it yields CASSLGFAGGGETQYF.

The J gene is TRBJ1-3, the V gene TRBV3-1 (or the pseudogene TRBV3-2), with 8 bases aligning to TRBD1. The CDR3 is made up of 15 amino acids. Germline V gene lookup returns CDR1 LGHDT and CDR2 YNNKEL (reference sequence). V lost 2 bases, J lost 7 bases, and 7 bases stayed unmatched. The CDR3 bases are TGTGCCAGCAGCCAACCGGGACAGGTTGGTAACACCATATATTTT. Protein: CASSQPGQVGNTIYF.

This chain uses TRBV5-1 with TRBJ1-4; 7 nucleotides align to TRBD1. Looked up from germline, CDR1 is SGHRS and CDR2 is YFSETQ. The CDR3 totals 14 residues. The V and J ends lost 5 bases and 8 bases, in that order; junction bases with no gene match: 9. For the CDR3, the DNA is TGCGCCAGCAGGGCCGGGACAGCCAACGAAAAACTGTTTTTT. Amino acids: CASRAGTANEKLFF.

The chain couples TRBV10-3 to TRBJ1-1; D uncertain. V was shortened by 10 bases and J by 1 base, with 7 bases between the two germline ends. The CDR3 spans 11 residues. CDR1 and CDR2 from the germline V gene are ENHRY and SYGVKD. CDR3 nucleotides: TGTGCCACCTCAGAGAACACTGAAGCTTTCTTT. This translates into CATSENTEAFF.

The J gene is TRBJ2-6, the V gene TRBV28; weak D call: TRBD1 (6 bases). The length of the CDR3 is 17 residues. Trimming took off 4 bases at V and 0 bases at J, with 13 bases between the two ends. Looked up from germline, CDR1 is MDHEN and CDR2 is SYDVKM. The CDR3 spells CASSSNRVHSGANVLTF. For the CDR3, the DNA is TGTGCCAGCAGTTCAAACAGGGTACACTCTGGGGCCAACGTCCTGACTTTC.

The J gene is TRBJ2-3, the V gene TRBV5-1; a weak D match, TRBD1 (6 bases). In germline, CDR1 is SGHRS, CDR2 YFSETQ. This CDR3 is 14 amino acids long. V lost 0 bases and J 4 bases, leaving 9 bases between the germline ends. CDR3 region: CASSLDRVADTQYF. The CDR3 DNA follows: TGCGCCAGCAGCTTGGACAGGGTGGCAGATACGCAGTATTTT. The full variable domain, in which reference TRBV5-1 and TRBJ2-3 provide the parts outside the CDR3, is KAGVTQTPRYLIKTRGQQVTLSCSPISGHRSVSWYQQTPGQGLQFLFEYFSETQRNKGNFPGRFSGRQFSNSRSEMNVSTLELGDSALYLCASSLDRVADTQYFGPGTRLTVL.

The V call is TRBV27, the J call TRBJ2-2; D not resolved. The germline CDR1 and CDR2 sequences are MNHEY and SMNVEV (reference sequence). The CDR3 has 14 residues. The V and J ends lost 1 base and 5 bases respectively, with 8 bases between them. The CDR3 DNA follows: TGTGCCAGCAGTTTATTAGGCGGAACCGGGGAGCTGTTTTTT. This translates into CASSLLGGTGELFF.

The chain has TRBV7-8 and TRBJ2-3; the match to TRBD2 covers 7 bases. Trimming at V came to 2 bases and at J to 0 bases, leaving 2 bases not matched to a gene. The CDR3 consists of 15 residues. CDR1 and CDR2 (germline): SGHVS, FQNEAQ. The CDR3 region has the DNA TGTGCCAGCAGCTTACGGGGGGTTAGCACAGATACGCAGTATTTT. Its translation: CASSLRGVSTDTQYF.

This clone came up a few times. This chain connects TRBV7-9 to TRBJ2-7; D may be TRBD1 (6 bases). The V end was cut by 5 bases, the J end by 2 bases, with 10 bases between. CDR3 length equals 13 residues. CDR1 is SEHNR and CDR2 is FQNEAQ in the germline V gene (reference sequence). The CDR3 is CASSGGRAYEQYF. In nucleotides, the CDR3 is TGTGCCAGCAGCGGGGGCAGAGCCTACGAGCAGTACTTC.

This rearrangement joins TRBV6-2 or TRBV6-3 to TRBJ1-5; D remains unclear. The CDR3 is 13 residues long. Looked up from germline, CDR1 is MNHEY and CDR2 is SVGEGT. The V and J ends lost 0 bases and 7 bases respectively, with 7 bases between them. The CDR3 here is CASSYSSRQPQHF. CDR3 coding DNA: TGTGCCAGCAGTTACTCGTCGAGACAGCCCCAGCATTTT.

This rearrangement joins TRBV6-2 or TRBV6-3 to TRBJ1-1; TRBD1 matches 8 bases. V was clipped by 4 bases and J by 1 base; unmatched bases: 2. This CDR3 region has 14 residues. Germline V gene sequence: CDR1 MNHEY, CDR2 SVGEGT. The CDR3 sequence is CASSSGTGNTEAFF. DNA for the CDR3: TGTGCCAGCAGTTCCGGGACAGGGAACACTGAAGCTTTCTTT.

This clone was picked up a small number of times. The gene calls are TRBV6-5 and TRBJ1-3; unclear D gene. Trimming removed 7 bases from V and 1 base from J, with 14 bases in between. The germline V gene has CDR1 MNHEY and CDR2 SVGAGI. This CDR3 comprises 15 residues. As DNA, the CDR3 is TGTGCCAGCATCCCGCCCTCGGGGTCTGGAAACACCATATATTTT. Translating gives CASIPPSGSGNTIYF.

The chain uses TRBV5-1 and TRBJ2-7, with 10 bases aligning to TRBD1. V lost 5 bases and J lost 4; bases outside the gene matches: 6. CDR1 and CDR2 (germline): SGHRS, YFSETQ. The CDR3 length is 14 residues. The CDR3 sequence: CASSTGTGEYEQYF. CDR3 DNA sequence: TGCGCCAGCAGTACCGGGACAGGGGAATACGAGCAGTACTTC.

The chain has TRBV28 and TRBJ2-3, with TRBD2 matching 8 bases. V shed 1 base and J 11 bases; nucleotides not matched to a gene: 2. Germline lookup yields CDR1 MDHEN and CDR2 SYDVKM. This CDR3 spans 12 amino acids. The DNA for the CDR3 is TGTGCCAGCAGTTTATATAGCGGGGTGCAGTATTTT. Amino acids: CASSLYSGVQYF.

The rearrangement links TRBV5-1 to TRBJ2-2; 9 bases map to TRBD1. J was trimmed by 6 bases and V by 3 bases; bases with no gene match: 6. The V gene's germline CDR1 is SGHRS and CDR2 YFSETQ. The CDR3 is made up of 15 amino acids. The CDR3, as DNA: TGCGCCAGCAGCTCCCGCACAGGGGGCCCCGGGGAGCTGTTTTTT. Its protein is CASSSRTGGPGELFF.

This chain connects TRBV2 to TRBJ2-2, with D maybe TRBD2 (6 bases). Germline-derived CDR1 and CDR2 are SNHLY and FYNNEI. The CDR3 sequence is 16 residues long. The V end was cut by 8 bases, the J end by 0 bases, with 16 bases between. CDR3 nucleotide sequence: TGTGCCAGCTTCCTAGCGCGGGGATCGAACACCGGGGAGCTGTTTTTT. Translation: CASFLARGSNTGELFF.

V usage is TRBV6-5 and J usage is TRBJ1-2; D uncertain. The CDR3 loop spans 14 amino acids. V was pared by 0 bases and J by 5 bases, with 10 bases between. In germline, CDR1 is MNHEY, CDR2 SVGAGI. CDR3 in DNA: TGTGCCAGCAGTTACTCGGTTACAGCATATGGCTACACCTTC. Translating gives CASSYSVTAYGYTF.

The chain couples TRBV28 to TRBJ1-6; 9 bases map to TRBD1. V gave up 5 bases and J gave up 13 bases; unmatched junction bases: 12. In germline, CDR1 is MDHEN, CDR2 SYDVKM. CDR3 length equals 15 residues. In nucleotides, the CDR3 is TGTGCCAGCAGTGCCACAGGGGGCGCCAATCTCCCCCTCCACTTT. Encoded protein: CASSATGGANLPLHF.

This clone was seen only a few times. The chain has TRBV19 and TRBJ1-4, with 9 bases identical to TRBD1. Germline V gene sequence: CDR1 LNHDA, CDR2 SQIVND (reference sequence). The V and J ends lost 5 bases and 5 bases, in that order; junction bases with no gene match: 6. This CDR3 is built from 15 residues. The CDR3 here is CASSARTGENEKLFF. CDR3 in DNA: TGTGCCAGTAGTGCCCGGACAGGGGAGAATGAAAAACTGTTTTTT.

V and J are TRBV2 and TRBJ1-6, with D perhaps matching TRBD1 (5 bases). Trimming removed 8 bases from V and 3 bases from J, with 14 bases in between. The CDR3 is 15 residues long. The germline gives CDR1 SNHLY, CDR2 FYNNEI. The CDR3 loop reads CASGTQANYNSPLHF. The CDR3 DNA sequence: TGTGCCAGCGGGACTCAGGCGAACTATAATTCACCCCTCCACTTT.

The CDR3 DNA reads as TGTGCCAGCAGCTTAGGACAGGGGGCTGGGACCCAGTACTTC. It specifies CASSLGQGAGTQYF. This chain uses TRBV11-2 with TRBJ2-5, with TRBD1 matching over 10 bases. There are 14 residues in the CDR3. The J segment lost 7 bases and the V segment lost 1 base, leaving 3 bases of the junction unmatched. Per the germline V gene, CDR1 is SGHAT and CDR2 is FQNNGV.